This T cell receptor beta chain was sequenced for a study of T cells after yellow fever vaccination. TCRdb reprocessed the 5' RACE reads with MiXCR, giving one entry per CDR3 protein. The sample has under 250,000 distinct CDR3 sequences; less than 9% are singletons. The CDR3 covers 14 residues. Germline CDR1 reads SGHDN; CDR2 reads FVKESK. With V trimmed by 2 bases and J by 4 bases, 2 bases remained unmatched. This clonotype was seen at least ten times. This receptor was identified in a young man who received the YFV17D yellow fever vaccine. This specimen was CD4+ T cells sorted from PBMCs, taken 15 days after the yellow fever booster vaccination. J is TRBJ2-7 and V is TRBV14, with 10 bases lining up with TRBD1. CDR3 in amino acids: CASSQTGQGYEQYF. CDR3 in DNA: TGTGCCAGCAGCCAAACGGGACAGGGGTACGAGCAGTACTTC. The full variable domain, rest sourced from reference TRBV14 and TRBJ2-7, is EAGVTQFPSHSVIEKGQTVTLRCDPISGHDNLYWYRRVMGKEIKFLLHFVKESKQDESGMPNNRFLAERTGGTYSTLKVQPAELEDSGVYFCASSQTGQGYEQYFGPGTRLTVT.